The entry that follows covers one T cell receptor beta chain sequence. These data come from a study of CD8+ T cells in alopecia areata. Reverse transcribed after extraction, RNA yielded cDNA as the sequencing template. Data came from immunoSEQ multiplex PCR; TCRdb stores just in-frame clones and leaves some out. The data hold 110,000 to 150,000 clones, with 45% to 60% observed a single time. Indicated treatment: oral pan-JAK inhibitor, 5-10 mg twice daily. The CDR3 is 14 residues long. Looked up from germline, CDR1 is SGHAT and CDR2 is FQNNGV. With V trimmed by 8 bases and J by 6 bases, 8 bases remained unmatched.

The chain joins TRBV11-2 to TRBJ2-3, with TRBD1 identical over 10 bases. The origin of this receptor is a human donor with alopecia areata. The sample in question was CD8+ T cells sorted from blood, obtained at week 4, from a patient treated with tofacitinib. The CDR3 loop reads CASSRDRGGDTQYF. For the CDR3, the DNA is TGTGCCAGCTCCCGGGACAGGGGTGGGGATACGCAGTATTTT.